One and the same sample provided the 20 T cell receptor beta chains below, sequenced in a study of blood T cells in healthy people across ages. A second PCR, run for roughly 7 to 11 cycles, used a sample-barcoded 5' primer plus a J-beta primer mix. Each CDR3 protein is one row after TCRdb ran MiXCR on the 5' RACE reads. The table records under 2,000,000 distinct CDR3 sequences, about 50% of them present only once. Sequenced sample: blood. The receptors shown here come from a woman in her thirties or forties in good health.

This clonotype has a handful of counts. This chain joins TRBV27 and TRBJ2-5; D ambiguous. Trimming took 4 bases from V and 7 from J, leaving 13 bases between them. The germline V gene has CDR1 MNHEY and CDR2 SMNVEV (reference sequence). This CDR3 spans 13 amino acids. This CDR3 reads CASSSNAVGTQYF. DNA of the CDR3: TGTGCCAGCAGTTCTAACGCCGTAGGGACCCAGTACTTC.

This clonotype is a singleton in its sample. V gene TRBV28 combines with J gene TRBJ1-5; 9 bases agree with TRBD1. V dropped 5 bases and J dropped 6; count of bases not matched to a gene: 11. CDR1 is MDHEN, CDR2 SYDVKM, per germline. The CDR3 is 16 amino acids. The CDR3 DNA reads TGTGCCAGCAGTAACCGGGACAGGGCGGGTAGTCAGCCCCAGCATTTT. Protein: CASSNRDRAGSQPQHF.

The V gene is TRBV6-2 or TRBV6-3, the J gene TRBJ2-3; D is unclear. Looked up from germline, CDR1 is MNHEY and CDR2 is SVGEGT. V lost 0 bases to trimming and J lost 6 bases, with 19 bases between them. The CDR3 spans 17 residues. The CDR3 protein is CASSYSPEALEADTQYF. In DNA form, the CDR3 reads TGTGCCAGCAGTTACTCACCCGAGGCGCTAGAGGCGGATACGCAGTATTTT.

This clonotype was detected a few times. The rearrangement uses TRBV28 and TRBJ2-3; 7 positions match TRBD1. Trimming at V came to 2 bases and at J to 2 bases, leaving 4 bases not matched to a gene. This CDR3 contains 15 residues. CDR1 and CDR2 from the germline V gene are MDHEN and SYDVKM. In DNA form, the CDR3 reads TGTGCCAGCAGTTTAGACAGGGTCGCCACAGATACGCAGTATTTT. Its protein product is CASSLDRVATDTQYF.

The chain combines TRBV28 with TRBJ2-7; tentatively, D is TRBD1 (6 bases). CDR3 length: 19 amino acids. The V gene's germline CDR1 is MDHEN and CDR2 SYDVKM. The V end was cut by 7 bases, the J end by 2 bases, with 30 bases between. The CDR3 DNA sequence: TGTGCCAGCACTCAGGGTCCTTTTCCCGCCGCCAGGGGAGCCTACGAGCAGTACTTC. It codes for CASTQGPFPAARGAYEQYF.

V and J are TRBV11-2 and TRBJ1-2; 10 positions match TRBD1. The germline gives CDR1 SGHAT, CDR2 FQNNGV. The CDR3 is 14 residues long. With V trimmed by 8 bases and J by 8 bases, 11 bases remained unmatched. As DNA, the CDR3 is TGTGCCAGCGGTTCCCGGGACAGGGGACGAGGCTACACCTTC. Encoded protein: CASGSRDRGRGYTF.

The chain has TRBV12-3 or TRBV12-4 and TRBJ2-5; D is perhaps TRBD2 (6 bases). This CDR3 has 14 amino acids. Between the trimmed V and J ends, which lost 2 bases and 7 bases, there was a span of 14 bases. CDR3 sequence: CASSLRGSSRTQYF. The CDR3 bases are TGTGCCAGCAGTTTACGGGGGAGTTCGAGGACCCAGTACTTC.

The chain couples TRBV20-1 to TRBJ2-4; maybe TRBD1 (6 bases). V dropped 1 base and J dropped 0 bases, with 16 bases sitting between them. Germline CDR1 DFQATT, CDR2 SNEGSKA (reference sequence). The CDR3 contains 17 residues. Written as DNA, the CDR3 is TGCAGTGCTAGAGTTCCCGGGACACCGGTAGCCAAAAACATTCAGTACTTC. It codes for CSARVPGTPVAKNIQYF.

The genes are TRBV6-2 or TRBV6-3 and TRBJ2-1; no clear D gene. Germline loops: CDR1 MNHEY, CDR2 SVGEGT. The CDR3 spans 16 residues. With 5 bases removed from V and 0 bases from J, the gap between germline ends came to 14 bases. The CDR3 sequence: CASSHLNSLSYNEQFF. The CDR3 DNA is TGTGCCAGCAGTCATTTAAATAGCCTCTCCTACAATGAGCAGTTCTTC.

There are a few counts of this clonotype. V gene TRBV28 combines with J gene TRBJ2-7; TRBD1 aligns across 9 bases. Germline trimming cut 4 bases from V and 5 bases from J; bases unmatched to any gene: 9. This CDR3 has 15 residues. Looked up from germline, CDR1 is MDHEN and CDR2 is SYDVKM. Here the CDR3 DNA reads TGTGCCAGCAGTTCTCCGGGACAGGGTGACCACGAGCAGTACTTC. Amino acids: CASSSPGQGDHEQYF.

The rearrangement links TRBV5-5 to TRBJ2-5, with D possibly TRBD2 on 7 matching bases. Per the germline V gene, CDR1 is SGHKS and CDR2 is YYEKEE (reference sequence). The CDR3 loop spans 12 amino acids. V was pared by 7 bases and J by 7 bases, with 14 bases between. The CDR3 DNA sequence: TGTGCCAGCTCGGAGGGGGAGGGGACCCAGTACTTC. Its translation is CASSEGEGTQYF.

The table lists this clonotype with a count of one. V and J are TRBV6-5 and TRBJ2-7; D is unresolved. Germline lookup yields CDR1 MNHEY and CDR2 SVGAGI. Trimming stripped 11 bases from V and 0 bases from J, with 17 bases between. CDR3 length equals 14 residues. The CDR3 reads CAVSNAGSSYEQYF. The CDR3 DNA reads TGTGCCGTCTCCAACGCAGGCAGCTCCTACGAGCAGTACTTC.

Comment on this clonotype: The junction and the germline gene differ at one end; a read error may be behind it. This chain connects TRBV4-1 to TRBJ1-6, with 7 bases aligning to TRBD1. Germline lookup yields CDR1 MGHRA and CDR2 YSYEKL. The CDR3 spans 18 residues. The CDR3 region has the DNA TGCGCCAGCAGCCAAGTCCGCGACAGGGAGGCATATAGTTCACCCCTCCACTTT. Amino acid sequence: CASSQVRDREAYSSPLHF.

V usage is TRBV13 and J usage is TRBJ1-2; perhaps TRBD1 as D (6 bases). CDR1 PRHDT and CDR2 FYEKMQ come from the germline V gene (reference sequence). CDR3 length: 15 amino acids. Trimming pared 4 bases from V and 6 bases from J, leaving 18 bases between. CDR3 amino acids: CASSSVRGIWDGYTF. In DNA form, the CDR3 reads TGTGCCAGCAGCTCCGTCAGGGGAATTTGGGATGGCTACACCTTC.

This clonotype was detected a few times. This rearrangement joins TRBV25-1 to TRBJ1-4, with D possibly TRBD1 on 5 matching bases. Deletions cut 2 bases from V and 7 bases from J, with 8 bases between. Per the germline V gene, CDR1 is MGHDK and CDR2 is SYGVNS. CDR3 length: 13 residues. The CDR3, as DNA: TGTGCCAGCAGTGAAATGGGACTTGAAAAACTGTTTTTT. It specifies CASSEMGLEKLFF.

The table lists this clonotype with a few counts. The rearrangement uses TRBV6-1 and TRBJ1-2; no clear D gene. The CDR3 has 15 amino acids. Germline V gene lookup returns CDR1 MNHNS and CDR2 SASEGT. The V gene lost 1 base and the J gene lost 2 bases, with 11 bases spanning the gap. The CDR3 DNA sequence: TGTGCCAGCAGTGAAGTCATAGGGAGAAACTATGGCTACACCTTC. This codes for CASSEVIGRNYGYTF.

This clonotype was seen only a few times. This chain connects TRBV6-2 or TRBV6-3 to TRBJ2-7; tentatively, D is TRBD2 (6 bases). The CDR3 extends over 17 amino acids. Germline V gene sequence: CDR1 MNHEY, CDR2 SVGEGT. Deletions cut 8 bases from V and 1 base from J, with 24 bases between. This chain's CDR3 is CASSDLVRPTSSYEQYF. The CDR3, as DNA: TGTGCCAGCTCAGACCTTGTACGACCGACTAGTTCCTACGAGCAGTACTTC.

This clonotype was seen only a few times. The V call is TRBV13, the J call TRBJ2-1; 11 bases are shared with TRBD2. The V gene's germline CDR1 is PRHDT and CDR2 FYEKMQ (reference sequence). The trim removed 5 bases at V and 12 bases at J, leaving 12 bases unmatched. The CDR3 is made up of 15 amino acids. In DNA, the CDR3 is TGTGCCAGCAGCGGATCACTAGCGGGGGCGGGTGTGCAGTTCTTC. Its protein product is CASSGSLAGAGVQFF.

A few counts support this clonotype. The rearrangement links TRBV10-3 to TRBJ2-5; 9 bases agree with TRBD2. Germline assignment: CDR1 ENHRY and CDR2 SYGVKD. There are 14 residues in the CDR3. V dropped 6 bases and J dropped 4; count of bases not matched to a gene: 6. CDR3 coding DNA: TGTGCCATCAGCGCCGGGACTAGCATAGAGACCCAGTACTTC. It translates to CAISAGTSIETQYF.

The chain has TRBV6-5 and TRBJ2-3, with TRBD2 as a possible D gene (7 bases). V was shortened by 6 bases and J by 3 bases, with 19 bases between the two germline ends. The CDR3 covers 16 residues. Germline loops: CDR1 MNHEY, CDR2 SVGAGI. The CDR3 protein is CASRHGWGGPTDTQYF. The CDR3 DNA is TGTGCCAGCAGACACGGGTGGGGGGGGCCGACAGATACGCAGTATTTT.